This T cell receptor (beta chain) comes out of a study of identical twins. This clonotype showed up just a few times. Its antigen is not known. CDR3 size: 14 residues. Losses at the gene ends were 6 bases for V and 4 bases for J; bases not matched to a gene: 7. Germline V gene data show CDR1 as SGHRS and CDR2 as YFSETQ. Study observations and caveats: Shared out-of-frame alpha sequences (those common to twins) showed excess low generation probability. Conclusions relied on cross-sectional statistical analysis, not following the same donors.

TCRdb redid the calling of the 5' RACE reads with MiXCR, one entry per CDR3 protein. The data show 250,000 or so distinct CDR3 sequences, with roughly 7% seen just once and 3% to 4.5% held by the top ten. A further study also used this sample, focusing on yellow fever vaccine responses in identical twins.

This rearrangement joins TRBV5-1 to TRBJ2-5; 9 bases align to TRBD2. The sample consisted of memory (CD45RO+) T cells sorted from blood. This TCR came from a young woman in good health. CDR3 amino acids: CASMASGGRETQYF. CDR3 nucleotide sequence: TGCGCCAGCATGGCCAGCGGGGGGAGAGAGACCCAGTACTTC.